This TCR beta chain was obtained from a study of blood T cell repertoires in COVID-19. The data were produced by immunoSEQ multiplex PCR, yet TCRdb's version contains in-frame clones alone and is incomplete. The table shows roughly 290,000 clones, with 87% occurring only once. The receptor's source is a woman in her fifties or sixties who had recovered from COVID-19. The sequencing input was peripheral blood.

The CDR3 DNA reads TGTGCCAGCAGCCAAGCTAGCGGCGGGTCCGAGCAGTACTTC. Translation gives CASSQASGGSEQYF. V is TRBV3-1 (or the pseudogene TRBV3-2) and J is TRBJ2-7, with TRBD2 identical over 7 bases. The germline V gene encodes CDR1 LGHDT and CDR2 YNNKEL (reference sequence). The V gene end was trimmed by 1 base and the J gene end by 6 bases; junction bases not matched to a gene: 6. The CDR3 extends over 14 amino acids.